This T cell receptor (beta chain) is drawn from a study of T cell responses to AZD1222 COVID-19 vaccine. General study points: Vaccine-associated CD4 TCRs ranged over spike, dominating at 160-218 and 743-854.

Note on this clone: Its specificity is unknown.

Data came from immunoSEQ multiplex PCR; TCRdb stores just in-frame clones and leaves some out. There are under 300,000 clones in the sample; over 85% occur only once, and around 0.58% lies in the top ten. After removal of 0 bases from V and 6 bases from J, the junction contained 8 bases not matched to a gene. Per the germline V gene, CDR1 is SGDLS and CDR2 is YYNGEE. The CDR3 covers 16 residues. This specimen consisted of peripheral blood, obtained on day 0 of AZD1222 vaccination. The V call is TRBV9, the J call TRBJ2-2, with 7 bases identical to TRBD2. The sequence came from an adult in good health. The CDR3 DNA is TGTGCCAGCAGCGTAGGGGTGGCGACTAGCCCCGGGGAGCTGTTTTTT. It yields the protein CASSVGVATSPGELFF.